Shown below are 17 T cell receptor beta chains from a single sample sequenced in a study of human T cells and chemical hapten exposure. As for time point: patch test 1, 2 weeks after DPC sensitization. Treatment specified: therapeutic diphenylcyclopropenone sensitization with weekly scalp DPC. Using its own MiXCR run on the RACE reads, TCRdb lists one record per CDR3 protein. Among about 360,000 distinct CDR3 sequences listed, approximately 4.4% were seen once. Source: whole blood, taken in connection with sensitization to the hapten diphenylcyclopropenone (DPC). These TCRs come from a woman between 50 and 59 years old with alopecia areata. Some clones in this sample may be carry-over from other donors' samples.

This clonotype occurred many times. This sequence joins TRBV28 and TRBJ2-1, with D uncertain. This CDR3 contains 12 residues. Trimming stripped 10 bases from V and 3 bases from J, with 10 bases between. Germline V gives CDR1 MDHEN, CDR2 SYDVKM. In DNA form, the CDR3 reads TGTGCCACCCACCCAGGCTACAATGAGCAGTTCTTC. This encodes CATHPGYNEQFF.

The chain combines TRBV4-2 with TRBJ2-7, with unresolved D. This CDR3 has 14 residues. Looked up from germline, CDR1 is LGHNA and CDR2 is YNFKEQ. The V end lost 1 base, the J end lost 3 bases, and 10 bases lay between the germline ends. The CDR3 coding sequence is TGTGCCAGCAGCCAAGGATCGGCTAGCTACGAGCAGTACTTC. It specifies CASSQGSASYEQYF.

This clonotype was found many times. The chain recombines TRBV6-5 with TRBJ2-5, with 10 positions matching TRBD2. Germline CDR1 reads MNHEY; CDR2 reads SVGAGI. Germline trimming cut 7 bases from V and 1 base from J; bases unmatched to any gene: 6. The CDR3 length is 15 residues. The CDR3 DNA is TGTGCCAGCACCTTACTAGCGGGACTCCAAGAGACCCAGTACTTC. This gives the protein CASTLLAGLQETQYF.

The rearrangement uses TRBV20-1 and TRBJ1-5, with D possibly matching TRBD1 (6 bases). V lost 5 bases to trimming and J lost 0 bases, with 14 bases between them. This CDR3 comprises 15 residues. The V gene's germline CDR1 is DFQATT and CDR2 SNEGSKA (reference sequence). The CDR3: CSAEGQEDSNQPQHF. In DNA, the CDR3 is TGCAGTGCTGAGGGACAAGAGGATAGCAATCAGCCCCAGCATTTT.

The V gene is TRBV3-1, the J gene TRBJ2-6; D ambiguous. Between the trimmed V and J ends, which lost 7 bases and 0 bases, there was a span of 7 bases. CDR1 and CDR2 from the germline V gene are LGHDT and YNNKEL (reference sequence). CDR3 size: 14 residues. The CDR3 is CASTPTSGANVLTF. The CDR3 DNA follows: TGTGCCAGCACCCCAACCTCTGGGGCCAACGTCCTGACTTTC.

This clonotype occurred many times. The gene calls are TRBV11-2 and TRBJ2-3, with 9 bases that match TRBD2. There are 16 residues in the CDR3. CDR1 and CDR2 from the germline V gene are SGHAT and FQNNGV. V was clipped by 4 bases and J by 2 bases; unmatched bases: 7. The CDR3 spells CASSSGIAGDTDTQYF. The CDR3 nucleotides are TGTGCCAGCAGCTCCGGGATAGCGGGAGACACAGATACGCAGTATTTT.

This clonotype appeared many times. V usage is TRBV5-1 and J usage is TRBJ2-3; 8 bases map to TRBD2. V gave up 0 bases and J gave up 3 bases; unmatched junction bases: 6. The CDR3 totals 16 residues. Germline V gene data show CDR1 as SGHRS and CDR2 as YFSETQ. For the CDR3, the DNA is TGCGCCAGCAGCTTGGACCTAGCGGGTACGACAGATACGCAGTATTTT. This gives the protein CASSLDLAGTTDTQYF.

This clonotype was counted only a few times. The genes are TRBV5-1 and TRBJ2-1; 8 nucleotides agree with TRBD2. Germline V lookup: CDR1 SGHRS, CDR2 YFSETQ. The CDR3 sequence is 19 residues long. J lost 8 bases, V lost 4 bases, and 23 bases had no gene match. This CDR3 reads CASSPGYRSGGQSKDEQFF. As DNA, the CDR3 is TGCGCCAGCAGCCCTGGTTATCGTTCGGGAGGGCAATCAAAGGATGAGCAGTTCTTC.

This chain links TRBV28 with TRBJ2-3, with D perhaps assigned TRBD1 or TRBD2 (7 bases each). The CDR3 has 16 residues. Germline V lookup: CDR1 MDHEN, CDR2 SYDVKM. Trimming removed 4 bases from V and 3 bases from J, with 17 bases in between. The CDR3 is CASSSFGRGQTDTQYF. Here the CDR3 DNA reads TGTGCCAGCAGTTCCTTTGGGAGGGGGCAGACAGATACGCAGTATTTT.

The sample holds a few counts of this clonotype. This sequence joins TRBV12-3 or TRBV12-4 and TRBJ1-5; D may be TRBD1 (5 bases). The CDR3 contains 13 residues. Between the trimmed V and J ends, which lost 6 bases and 6 bases, there was a span of 12 bases. The CDR3 spells CASRSAQGQPQHF. CDR3 sequence (DNA): TGTGCCAGCAGATCTGCCCAGGGTCAGCCCCAGCATTTT.

This clonotype was observed many times. The CDR3 region has the DNA TGTGCCAGCACCCGTAGACAGGGCCCTCCAGAGACCCAGTACTTC. Its protein is CASTRRQGPPETQYF. This chain uses TRBV27 with TRBJ2-5; 7 nucleotides agree with TRBD1. Germline V CDR1 and CDR2: MNHEY, SMNVEV (reference sequence). J lost 4 bases, V lost 7 bases, and 12 bases had no gene match. The CDR3 consists of 15 residues.

Only a few counts were recorded for this clonotype. CDR3 nucleotide sequence: TGTGCCAGCAGCCAAGCCCGGGAATACGAGCAGTACTTC. Translation gives CASSQAREYEQYF. The J gene is TRBJ2-7, the V gene TRBV4-2; possibly TRBD2 for D (5 bases). The V gene lost 1 base and the J gene lost 4 bases, with 8 bases spanning the gap. Germline values: CDR1 LGHNA, CDR2 YNFKEQ. CDR3 length equals 13 residues.

The V and J genes are TRBV6-2 or TRBV6-3 and TRBJ2-3; 9 positions agree with TRBD2. The CDR3 spans 15 residues. Germline V gene data show CDR1 as MNHEY and CDR2 as SVGEGT. Trimming removed 4 bases from V and 6 bases from J; junction bases left unmatched: 8. In DNA form, the CDR3 reads TGTGCCAGCAGTTTAGCGGGAGTTTGGAAGGATACGCAGTATTTT. Translated: CASSLAGVWKDTQYF.

This clonotype was detected only a few times. This sequence joins TRBV20-1 and TRBJ1-2, with a possible D match to TRBD1 (5 bases). V lost 1 base and J lost 0, with 6 bases in between. The CDR3 extends over 13 amino acids. The germline gives CDR1 DFQATT, CDR2 SNEGSKA (reference sequence). DNA of the CDR3: TGCAGTGCTAGAGGGACACCTAACTATGGCTACACCTTC. Translation: CSARGTPNYGYTF.

This clonotype was seen at least ten times. The chain couples TRBV12-3 or TRBV12-4 to TRBJ2-7; no reliable D call. The CDR3 loop spans 14 amino acids. V was clipped by 1 base and J by 2 bases, with 9 bases between them. The CDR3 protein is CASSLDSSPYEQYF. The CDR3 bases are TGTGCCAGCAGTTTAGACTCTTCGCCCTACGAGCAGTACTTC.

This clonotype was found many times. The chain combines TRBV5-1 with TRBJ2-5; 10 bases match TRBD1. Germline assignment: CDR1 SGHRS and CDR2 YFSETQ. CDR3 length equals 14 residues. Unmatched junction bases numbered 1, after V lost 0 bases and J lost 5 bases. As DNA, the CDR3 is TGCGCCAGCAGCTTGGGACAGGGGGCCGAGACCCAGTACTTC. Residues: CASSLGQGAETQYF.

This clonotype was detected a few times. The chain carries TRBV5-4 and TRBJ2-7; no firm D call. The ends were cut back, 4 bases at V and 0 bases at J, with 11 bases in the middle. Germline V gives CDR1 SGHNT, CDR2 YYREEE (reference sequence). The CDR3 sequence is 14 residues long. The CDR3 DNA reads as TGTGCCAGCAGCCGCCCGGACCTCTCCTACGAGCAGTACTTC. The encoded protein is CASSRPDLSYEQYF.